This T cell receptor (beta chain) is from a study of early stage breast cancer tumors. In its sample, this clone ranks as medium-sized. Germline loops: CDR1 SGHDT, CDR2 YYEEEE. The CDR3 is 12 amino acids. Trimming cost V 4 bases and J 0 bases, with 2 bases left between them. TCRdb's table, derived via immunoSEQ multiplex PCR, lists solely in-frame clones and lacks some. The sample consists of about 29,000 clones, 80% to 90% of them appearing once. This chain joins TRBV5-6 and TRBJ1-3; D unresolved. The specimen was blood. The receptor's source is a person in their fifties or sixties with breast cancer. The CDR3 loop is CASSGSGNTIYF. The CDR3 region has the DNA TGTGCCAGCAGCGGCTCTGGAAACACCATATATTTT.